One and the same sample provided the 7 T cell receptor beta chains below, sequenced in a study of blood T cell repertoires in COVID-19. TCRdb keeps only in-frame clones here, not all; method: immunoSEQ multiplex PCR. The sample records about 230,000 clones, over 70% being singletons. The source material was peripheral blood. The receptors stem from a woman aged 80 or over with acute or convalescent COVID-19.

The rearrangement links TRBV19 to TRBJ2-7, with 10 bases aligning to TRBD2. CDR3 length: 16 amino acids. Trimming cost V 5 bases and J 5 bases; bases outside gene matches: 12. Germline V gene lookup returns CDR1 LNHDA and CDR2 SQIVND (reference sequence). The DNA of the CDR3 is TGTGCCAGTAGTCTCCCGGGAGGGCTAGCGGGAGACGAGCAGTACTTC. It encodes CASSLPGGLAGDEQYF. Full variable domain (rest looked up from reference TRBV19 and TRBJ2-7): DGGITQSPKYLFRKEGQNVTLSCEQNLNHDAMYWYRQDPGQGLRLIYYSQIVNDFQKGDIAEGYSVSREKKESFPLTVTSAQKNPTAFYLCASSLPGGLAGDEQYFGPGTRLTVT.

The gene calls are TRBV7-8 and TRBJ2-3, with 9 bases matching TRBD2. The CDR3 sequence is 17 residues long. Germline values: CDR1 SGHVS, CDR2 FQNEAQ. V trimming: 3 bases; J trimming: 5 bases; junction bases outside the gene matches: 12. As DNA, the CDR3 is TGTGCCAGCAGCTTCCGTAATTTAGGCGGGGGGGAAGATACGCAGTATTTT. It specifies CASSFRNLGGGEDTQYF.

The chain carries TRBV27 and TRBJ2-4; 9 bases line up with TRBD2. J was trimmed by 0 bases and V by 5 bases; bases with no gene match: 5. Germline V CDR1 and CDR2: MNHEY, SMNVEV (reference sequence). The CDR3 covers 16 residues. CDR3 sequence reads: CASSLGLALAKNIQYF. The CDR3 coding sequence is TGTGCCAGCAGTCTTGGACTAGCGCTAGCCAAAAACATTCAGTACTTC.

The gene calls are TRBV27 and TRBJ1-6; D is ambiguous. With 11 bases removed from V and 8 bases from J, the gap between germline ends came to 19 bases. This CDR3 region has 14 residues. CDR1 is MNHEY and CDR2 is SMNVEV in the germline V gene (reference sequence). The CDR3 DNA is TGTGCCCCAACAGCCGTCACCAAGTATTCACCCCTCCACTTT. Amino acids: CAPTAVTKYSPLHF.

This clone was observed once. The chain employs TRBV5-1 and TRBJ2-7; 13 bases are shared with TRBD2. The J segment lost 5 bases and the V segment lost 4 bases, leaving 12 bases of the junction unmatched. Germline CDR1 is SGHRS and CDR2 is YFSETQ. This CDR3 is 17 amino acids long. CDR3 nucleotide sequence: TGCGCCAGCAGCACCAGGACTAGCGGGAGCCTTACAGACGAGCAGTACTTC. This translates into CASSTRTSGSLTDEQYF.

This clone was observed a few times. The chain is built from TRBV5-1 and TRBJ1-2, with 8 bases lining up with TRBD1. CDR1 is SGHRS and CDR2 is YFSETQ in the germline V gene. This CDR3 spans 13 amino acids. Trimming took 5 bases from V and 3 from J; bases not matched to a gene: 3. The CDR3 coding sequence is TGCGCCAGCAGATTGACAGGGGACTATGGCTACACCTTC. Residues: CASRLTGDYGYTF.

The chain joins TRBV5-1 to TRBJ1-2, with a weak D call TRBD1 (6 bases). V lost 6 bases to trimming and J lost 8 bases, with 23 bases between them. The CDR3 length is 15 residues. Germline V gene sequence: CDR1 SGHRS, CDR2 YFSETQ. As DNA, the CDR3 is TGCGCCAGCACGCTTGCGGGGGGCGAGGTTGGCGGCTACACCTTC. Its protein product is CASTLAGGEVGGYTF.